This TCR beta chain was identified during a study of cytotoxic CD8 clonotypes in ibrutinib-treated CLL. Notes on the study in general: There were few public clonotypes, and on treatment they contracted or stayed stable. Baseline levels of clonality went above those of age-matched healthy donors and moved with circulating CD8+ T-cell counts.

A word on this clone: The antigen remains undetermined.

Generated by immunoSEQ multiplex PCR, the TCRdb table keeps only in-frame clones and is missing some. The table shows roughly 200,000 clones, with roughly three quarters occurring only once. The TCR comes from a human donor with chronic lymphocytic leukemia. Sequenced here: PBMCs, sampled after 12 months of ibrutinib treatment.

The CDR3 is CASSIGQPRGTDTQYF. CDR3 sequence (DNA): TGTGCCAGCAGTATAGGACAGCCCAGGGGGACAGATACGCAGTATTTT. J is TRBJ2-3 and V is TRBV2; 7 bases fit TRBD1. The germline gives CDR1 SNHLY, CDR2 FYNNEI. The CDR3 extends over 16 amino acids. J lost 3 bases, V lost 5 bases, and 11 bases had no gene match.